This TCR beta chain stems from a study of cytomegalovirus exposure and HLA in healthy donors. This PCR relied on a set of 60 Vbeta primers and 13 Jbeta primers. Clones were read by immunoSEQ multiplex PCR, and TCRdb kept only the in-frame ones, dropping some. Of approximately 100,000 clones listed, approximately 81% are singletons. V was clipped by 5 bases and J by 0 bases, with 12 bases between them. Germline V gives CDR1 SEHNR, CDR2 FQNEAQ (reference sequence). This CDR3 has 15 residues. The sequenced sample consisted of PBMCs. The J gene is TRBJ2-3, the V gene TRBV7-9, with a tentative D call TRBD1 (6 bases). The sequence was collected from a woman aged 25-40 years in good health and CMV-seronegative. CDR3 DNA sequence: TGTGCCAGCAGCCCCGACAGGCTTAGCACAGATACGCAGTATTTT. Encoded protein: CASSPDRLSTDTQYF.